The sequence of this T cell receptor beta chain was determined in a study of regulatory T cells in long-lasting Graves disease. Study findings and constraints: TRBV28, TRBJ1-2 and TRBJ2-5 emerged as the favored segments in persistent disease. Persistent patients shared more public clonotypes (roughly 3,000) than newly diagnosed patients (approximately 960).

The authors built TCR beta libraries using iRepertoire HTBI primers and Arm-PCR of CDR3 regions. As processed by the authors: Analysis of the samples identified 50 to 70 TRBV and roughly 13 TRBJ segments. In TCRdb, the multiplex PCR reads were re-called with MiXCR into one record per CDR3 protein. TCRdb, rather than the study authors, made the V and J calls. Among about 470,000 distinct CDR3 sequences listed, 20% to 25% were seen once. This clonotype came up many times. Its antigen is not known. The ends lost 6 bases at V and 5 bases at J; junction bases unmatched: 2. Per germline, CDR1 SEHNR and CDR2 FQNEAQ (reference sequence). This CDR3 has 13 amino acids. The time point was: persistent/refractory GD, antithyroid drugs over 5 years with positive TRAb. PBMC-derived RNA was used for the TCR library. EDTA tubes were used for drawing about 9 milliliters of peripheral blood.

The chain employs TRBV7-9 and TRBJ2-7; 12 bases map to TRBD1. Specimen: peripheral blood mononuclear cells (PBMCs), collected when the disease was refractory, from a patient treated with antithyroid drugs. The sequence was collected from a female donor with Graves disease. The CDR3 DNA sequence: TGTGCCAGCAGTCGGGACAGGGGGCACGAGCAGTACTTC. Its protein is CASSRDRGHEQYF. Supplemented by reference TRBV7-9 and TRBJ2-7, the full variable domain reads DTGVSQNPRHKITKRGQNVTFRCDPISEHNRLYWYRQTLGQGPEFLTYFQNEAQLEKSRLLSDRFSAERPKGSFSTLEIQRTEQGDSAMYLCASSRDRGHEQYFGPGTRLTVT.